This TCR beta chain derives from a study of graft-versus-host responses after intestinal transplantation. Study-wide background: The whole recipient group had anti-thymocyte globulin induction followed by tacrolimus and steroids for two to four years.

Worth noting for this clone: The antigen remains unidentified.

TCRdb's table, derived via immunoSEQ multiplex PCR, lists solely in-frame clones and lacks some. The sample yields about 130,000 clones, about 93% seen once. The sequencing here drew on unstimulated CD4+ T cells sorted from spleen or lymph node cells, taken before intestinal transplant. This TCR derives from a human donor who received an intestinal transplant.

CDR3: CASKVLGTGLNQPQHF. The CDR3 bases are TGTGCCAGTAAAGTCCTCGGGACAGGTCTGAATCAGCCCCAGCATTTT. This chain uses TRBV19 with TRBJ1-5; TRBD1 matches at 8 bases. Germline V lookup: CDR1 LNHDA, CDR2 SQIVND (reference sequence). Trimming at V came to 7 bases and at J to 4 bases, leaving 12 bases not matched to a gene. This CDR3 is built from 16 residues.